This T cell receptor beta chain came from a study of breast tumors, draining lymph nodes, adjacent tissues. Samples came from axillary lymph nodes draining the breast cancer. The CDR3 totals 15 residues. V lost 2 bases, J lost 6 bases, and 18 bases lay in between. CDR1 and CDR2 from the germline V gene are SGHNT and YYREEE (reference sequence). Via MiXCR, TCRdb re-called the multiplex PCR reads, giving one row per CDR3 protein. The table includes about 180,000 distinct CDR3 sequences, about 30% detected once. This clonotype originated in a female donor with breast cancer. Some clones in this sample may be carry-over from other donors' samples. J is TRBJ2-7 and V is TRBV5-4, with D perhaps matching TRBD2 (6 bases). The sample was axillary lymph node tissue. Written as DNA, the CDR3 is TGTGCCAGCAGCTTAGGGACTGCCGGGCCCTCCGAGCAGTACTTC. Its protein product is CASSLGTAGPSEQYF. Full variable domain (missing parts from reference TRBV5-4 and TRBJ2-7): ETGVTQSPTHLIKTRGQQVTLRCSSQSGHNTVSWYQQALGQGPQFIFQYYREEENGRGNFPPRFSGLQFPNYSSELNVNALELDDSALYLCASSLGTAGPSEQYFGPGTRLTVT.